Following are 21 T cell receptor beta chains from one sample sequenced in a study of radiotherapy plus CTLA-4 blockade in lung cancer. Using immunoSEQ multiplex PCR, the repertoire was profiled, and TCRdb retains in-frame clones only, with some absent. Among 70,000 to 90,000 clones, around 82% were seen once, and the ten largest hold around 7.1%. Sequencing used peripheral blood, obtained from a patient treated with radiotherapy plus ipilimumab. The receptors originated from a human donor with non-small cell lung cancer who had a complete response to radiotherapy plus ipilimumab.

The chain joins TRBV7-2 to TRBJ1-2, with D unclear. Trimming shortened V by 1 base and J by 7 bases, and 10 bases separated the two germline ends. The CDR3 totals 13 residues. CDR1 SGHTA and CDR2 FQGNSA come from the germline V gene. CDR3 DNA: TGTGCCAGCAGCTTAGGGACCCAAGCTGGCTACACCTTC. It is translated as CASSLGTQAGYTF.

The rearrangement links TRBV9 to TRBJ2-4; 14 positions match TRBD2. This CDR3 is built from 14 residues. Trimming cost V 3 bases and J 12 bases; bases outside gene matches: 5. Looked up from germline, CDR1 is SGDLS and CDR2 is YYNGEE. The CDR3 coding sequence is TGTGCCAGCAGCGGGACTAGCGGGAGGTGGACTCAGTACTTC. Protein: CASSGTSGRWTQYF.

The chain joins TRBV30 to TRBJ1-6, with 9 bases aligning to TRBD1. Trimming removed 1 base from V and 5 bases from J; junction bases left unmatched: 15. The CDR3 has 19 residues. Germline V gene lookup returns CDR1 GTSNPN and CDR2 SVGIG (reference sequence). CDR3 residues: CAWSEGQGLYKTHNSPLHF. CDR3 nucleotide sequence: TGTGCCTGGAGTGAGGGACAGGGCCTCTACAAAACACATAATTCACCCCTCCACTTT.

This chain connects TRBV5-4 to TRBJ1-2, with D perhaps matching TRBD1 (5 bases). In germline, CDR1 is SGHNT, CDR2 YYREEE (reference sequence). This CDR3 contains 14 residues. The V end lost 4 bases, the J end lost 3 bases, and 13 bases lay between the germline ends. The CDR3 spells CASSPGTTDYGYTF. The CDR3 bases are TGTGCCAGCAGCCCAGGGACGACGGACTATGGCTACACCTTC.

The chain carries TRBV12-5 and TRBJ1-6; D is perhaps TRBD1 (5 bases). The CDR3 contains 12 residues. Germline loops: CDR1 LGHNT, CDR2 FRNRAP. V lost 5 bases and J 10 bases, leaving 9 bases between the germline ends. The chain's CDR3 is CASGAGDSPLHF. CDR3 nucleotide sequence: TGTGCTAGTGGTGCGGGGGACTCACCCCTCCACTTT.

The rearrangement links TRBV9 to TRBJ2-5; 7 positions agree with TRBD1. Germline lookup yields CDR1 SGDLS and CDR2 YYNGEE. Losses at the gene ends were 4 bases for V and 5 bases for J; bases not matched to a gene: 8. The CDR3 is made up of 14 amino acids. CDR3: CASSRAGTVETQYF. The DNA of the CDR3 is TGTGCCAGCAGCCGAGCCGGGACAGTGGAGACCCAGTACTTC. Combining the CDR3 with reference TRBV9 and TRBJ2-5 gives the whole variable domain DSGVTQTPKHLITATGQRVTLRCSPRSGDLSVYWYQQSLDQGLQFLIQYYNGEERAKGNILERFSAQQFPDLHSELNLSSLELGDSALYFCASSRAGTVETQYFGPGTRLLVL.

This clone was observed a handful of times. This chain connects TRBV7-2 to TRBJ2-7; 8 bases map to TRBD1. Germline V lookup: CDR1 SGHTA, CDR2 FQGNSA. CDR3 size: 13 residues. Trimming removed 5 bases from V and 3 bases from J; junction bases left unmatched: 3. The CDR3 sequence is CASSTGTGYEQYF. The CDR3 bases are TGTGCCAGCAGCACAGGGACAGGCTACGAGCAGTACTTC.

A few counts support this clone. DNA for the CDR3: TGCGCCAGCAGCCAAGGAACCGGGTACTACGAGCAGTACTTC. This gives the protein CASSQGTGYYEQYF. This sequence joins TRBV4-3 and TRBJ2-7, with D unresolved. Looked up from germline, CDR1 is LGHNA and CDR2 is YSLEER. The CDR3 runs to 14 residues. Trimming pared 1 base from V and 3 bases from J, leaving 10 bases between.

This sequence joins TRBV2 and TRBJ2-3; tentative D call: TRBD1 (6 bases). Germline V lookup: CDR1 SNHLY, CDR2 FYNNEI. V was pared by 1 base and J by 1 base, with 15 bases between. This CDR3 region has 17 residues. CDR3 protein: CASSEDHQDRGTDTQYF. CDR3 bases: TGTGCCAGCAGTGAAGATCATCAGGACAGAGGCACAGATACGCAGTATTTT.

The chain employs TRBV10-3 and TRBJ1-2, with D hard to call. CDR3 size: 13 residues. Germline V gene lookup returns CDR1 ENHRY and CDR2 SYGVKD. V lost 2 bases, J lost 0 bases, and 4 bases lay in between. CDR3 region: CAISEMANYGYTF. The CDR3 bases are TGTGCCATCAGTGAGATGGCTAACTATGGCTACACCTTC.

The V and J genes are TRBV19 and TRBJ2-6; D is unresolved. The CDR3 is 13 residues long. V lost 6 bases and J 3 bases, leaving 6 bases between the germline ends. The germline CDR1 and CDR2 sequences are LNHDA and SQIVND (reference sequence). The CDR3: CASRRGGANVLTF. Written as DNA, the CDR3 is TGTGCCAGTAGGCGAGGTGGGGCCAACGTCCTGACTTTC.

Here the CDR3 reads CASSLLVEFTGELFF. The CDR3 DNA reads TGCGCCAGCAGCTTACTTGTAGAATTCACCGGGGAGCTGTTTTTT. The chain couples TRBV5-1 to TRBJ2-2; no clear D. The V gene's germline CDR1 is SGHRS and CDR2 YFSETQ. Trimming took off 2 bases at V and 4 bases at J, with 12 bases between the two ends. CDR3 length: 15 amino acids.

The chain combines TRBV5-4 with TRBJ2-5, with 8 bases that match TRBD1. The last part of the DNA fits TRBJ2-7 better; the J call may be wrong. Germline CDR1 reads SGHNT; CDR2 reads YYREEE (reference sequence). This CDR3 is 13 amino acids long. The CDR3 DNA reads TGTGCCAGCAGCGAGGACAGGGAATACGAGCAGTACTTC. Amino acids: CASSEDREYEQYF.

The rearrangement joins TRBV11-2 to TRBJ2-5; 7 bases map to TRBD1. After removal of 1 base from V and 5 bases from J, the junction contained 10 bases not matched to a gene. The CDR3 runs to 16 residues. From germline, CDR1 is SGHAT and CDR2 FQNNGV. The CDR3 loop is CASSLGTGALGETQYF. The CDR3 coding sequence is TGTGCCAGCAGCTTAGGAACAGGGGCTCTCGGGGAGACCCAGTACTTC.

V gene TRBV19 combines with J gene TRBJ1-3, with 10 positions matching TRBD1. Germline CDR1 reads LNHDA; CDR2 reads SQIVND (reference sequence). V lost 8 bases to trimming and J lost 0 bases; unmatched junction nucleotides: 7. The CDR3 runs 16 residues. CDR3 sequence reads: CASRETGGFSGNTIYF. The CDR3 bases are TGTGCCAGTCGGGAGACAGGGGGCTTCTCTGGAAACACCATATATTTT. Variable domain in full (rest from reference TRBV19 and TRBJ1-3): DGGITQSPKYLFRKEGQNVTLSCEQNLNHDAMYWYRQDPGQGLRLIYYSQIVNDFQKGDIAEGYSVSREKKESFPLTVTSAQKNPTAFYLCASRETGGFSGNTIYFGEGSWLTVV.

This clone was seen once. The gene calls are TRBV6-1 and TRBJ2-3; 12 nucleotides agree with TRBD2. In germline, CDR1 is MNHNS, CDR2 SASEGT. With V trimmed by 2 bases and J by 5 bases, 14 bases remained unmatched. The CDR3 runs 19 residues. CDR3 loop: CASSEFYGLAGFRGDTQYF. The CDR3 DNA sequence: TGTGCCAGCAGTGAATTTTACGGACTAGCGGGATTCCGGGGAGATACGCAGTATTTT.

The chain combines TRBV29-1 with TRBJ2-4; D remains ambiguous. The CDR3 runs 11 residues. Germline V gene data show CDR1 as SQVTM and CDR2 as ANQGSEA. V was shortened by 5 bases and J by 4 bases, with 6 bases between the two germline ends. In DNA, the CDR3 is TGCAGCGTTTTTCAGAAAAACATTCAGTACTTC. Protein: CSVFQKNIQYF.

The V and J genes are TRBV4-3 and TRBJ1-6, with 8 bases lining up with TRBD1. V dropped 1 base and J dropped 7; count of bases not matched to a gene: 6. The CDR3 sequence is 16 residues long. The V gene's germline CDR1 is LGHNA and CDR2 YSLEER. The CDR3 bases are TGCGCCAGCAGCCAAGGGGGACAGGTCGGCAATTCACCCCTCCACTTT. Its protein is CASSQGGQVGNSPLHF.

The rearrangement links TRBV9 to TRBJ2-5; tentatively, D is TRBD2 (6 bases). Trimming stripped 3 bases from V and 4 bases from J, with 10 bases between. Germline-derived CDR1 and CDR2 are SGDLS and YYNGEE. The CDR3 has 13 amino acids. The CDR3 reads CASSGDSGETQYF. In nucleotides, the CDR3 is TGTGCCAGCAGCGGGGACTCGGGAGAGACCCAGTACTTC.

The CDR3 DNA is TGTGCCAGCAGCTCCCTTAGCGGGCCTCGCACAGATACGCAGTATTTT. It specifies CASSSLSGPRTDTQYF. The chain joins TRBV5-6 to TRBJ2-3; 7 bases map to TRBD2. CDR1 and CDR2 from the germline V gene are SGHDT and YYEEEE. CDR3 length: 16 amino acids. V lost 3 bases, J lost 1 base, and 8 bases stayed unmatched.

The chain has TRBV25-1 and TRBJ2-7, with TRBD1 matching 8 bases. With 3 bases clipped from V and 9 bases from J, the junction kept 16 bases outside the gene matches. CDR1 MGHDK and CDR2 SYGVNS come from the germline V gene. This CDR3 region has 16 residues. The CDR3, as DNA: TGTGCCAGCAGTGACTCGGACAGGGAATTGGGTCAGGGGCAGTACTTC. It specifies CASSDSDRELGQGQYF.